The 20 T cell receptor beta chains reported below all come from one sample, sequenced in a study of breast tumors, draining lymph nodes, adjacent tissues. TCRdb independently ran MiXCR on the multiplex PCR reads; one entry per CDR3 protein. Of under 250,000 distinct CDR3 sequences detected, 32% appear once; the ten largest clones hold over 1.1%. Breast cancer patients provided tissue from their axillary draining lymph nodes. The sequencing input was axillary lymph node tissue. The source is a female donor with breast cancer. Some clones in this sample may be carry-over from other donors' samples.

In this sample, this clonotype turned up a few times. J is TRBJ2-3 and V is TRBV28, with a tentative D call TRBD2 (6 bases). CDR1 is MDHEN and CDR2 is SYDVKM in the germline V gene. The CDR3 consists of 18 residues. V dropped 3 bases and J dropped 0 bases, with 19 bases sitting between them. The CDR3: CASSLEVARGTSTDTQYF. The CDR3 region has the DNA TGTGCCAGCAGTTTGGAGGTGGCCCGAGGGACTAGCACAGATACGCAGTATTTT.

This chain links TRBV24-1 with TRBJ1-5; D not certain. Germline CDR1 reads KGHDR; CDR2 reads SFDVKD. V lost 3 bases and J lost 2, with 1 base in between. The CDR3 is 12 residues long. The CDR3 loop is CATSDRNQPQHF. The CDR3 coding sequence is TGTGCCACCAGTGATCGCAATCAGCCCCAGCATTTT.

The rearrangement uses TRBV29-1 and TRBJ2-5; D not resolved. Per the germline V gene, CDR1 is SQVTM and CDR2 is ANQGSEA. The CDR3 covers 14 residues. V was clipped by 4 bases and J by 5 bases, with 17 bases between them. The CDR3 DNA reads as TGCAGCGTTGCCAGCAGTTACTCCAGGGAGACCCAGTACTTC. It encodes CSVASSYSRETQYF.

Points on this clonotype: This sequence may be a read error, since a much larger clone differs from it by one base. The chain uses TRBV20-1 and TRBJ2-7; D not resolved. The CDR3 totals 11 residues. CDR1 and CDR2 from the germline V gene are DFQATT and SNEGSKA (reference sequence). For the CDR3, the DNA is TGCAGTGCTAGATCCCCATACGAGCAGTCCTTC. Translating gives CSARSPYEQSF.

For this clonotype: This CDR3 fails to terminate in the conserved phenylalanine or tryptophan, so it likely reflects a read error. No DNA is shown, since the ends of the CDR3 on it are uncertain; the CDR3 is the one TCRdb lists. This chain links TRBV29-1 with TRBJ2-3; the table assigns TRBD2, which was not confirmed against the DNA. CDR1 is SQVTM and CDR2 is ANQGSEA in the germline V gene. The CDR3 adds up to 15 amino acids, both ends counted. The CDR3: CSTRLTSGRADTQCS.

Ten or more counts support this clonotype. V usage is TRBV7-8 and J usage is TRBJ2-7; D possibly corresponds to TRBD1 (5 bases). Trimming removed 1 base at V and 0 bases at J, with 10 bases between. This CDR3 region has 15 residues. Germline-derived CDR1 and CDR2 are SGHVS and FQNEAQ. This chain's CDR3 is CASSLGRGASYEQYF. In DNA, the CDR3 is TGTGCCAGCAGCTTAGGTCGTGGGGCCTCCTACGAGCAGTACTTC.

For this clonotype: A much larger clone is a single base away; this may be a read error. A read error is likely, as this CDR3 ends without the conserved phenylalanine or tryptophan. The chain combines TRBV19 with TRBJ1-2; 12 bases map to TRBD1. This CDR3 has 16 residues. Looked up from germline, CDR1 is LNHDA and CDR2 is SQIVND (reference sequence). V was pared by 6 bases and J by 8 bases, with 13 bases of the junction left unmatched. The CDR3: CASSSILGTGGGGYTS. The CDR3 region has the DNA TGTGCCAGTAGCTCCATACTGGGGACAGGGGGCGGCGGCTACACCTCC.

This clonotype was found a few times. V gene TRBV24-1 combines with J gene TRBJ1-4; no reliable D call. V shed 6 bases and J shed 5 bases, with 12 bases lying between them. Germline CDR1 and CDR2: KGHDR and SFDVKD. CDR3 length equals 14 residues. DNA of the CDR3: TGTGCCACCAGTAGCGGGAGTGTCAATGAAAAACTGTTTTTT. It codes for CATSSGSVNEKLFF.

This clonotype was detected many times. The chain combines TRBV18 with TRBJ1-2; D gene ambiguous. V lost 5 bases to trimming and J lost 2 bases, with 12 bases between them. The germline V gene has CDR1 KGHSH and CDR2 LQKENI. CDR3 size: 14 residues. DNA of the CDR3: TGTGCCAGCTCATTTTCGAGGGAAAACTATGGCTACACCTTC. This sequence encodes CASSFSRENYGYTF.

Notes on this clonotype: This may be a read error: a much more frequent sequence differs by one nucleotide. This chain connects TRBV19 to TRBJ2-3; TRBD1 is a possible D gene (5 bases). The CDR3 spans 14 residues. The V gene's germline CDR1 is LNHDA and CDR2 SQIVND (reference sequence). The DNA for the CDR3 is TGTGTCAGTAGCCAGGGTTTTTTCACAGATACGCAGTATTTT. Translated: CVSSQGFFTDTQYF. Filled out from reference TRBV19 and TRBJ2-3, the complete variable domain reads DGGITQSPKYLFRKEGQNVTLSCEQNLNHDAMYWYRQDPGQGLRLIYYSQIVNDFQKGDIAEGYSVSREKKESFPLTVTSAQKNPTAFYLCVSSQGFFTDTQYFGPGTRLTVL.

This clonotype was counted many times. The chain is built from TRBV2 and TRBJ2-7, with D possibly matching TRBD2 (5 bases). CDR1 is SNHLY, CDR2 FYNNEI, per germline. This CDR3 spans 16 amino acids. V lost 0 bases to trimming and J lost 5 bases, with 17 bases between them. In nucleotides, the CDR3 is TGTGCCAGCAGTGAAGCCGAGGGCAGGTCCTATGACGAGCAGTACTTC. Translated: CASSEAEGRSYDEQYF.

Many counts were recorded for this clonotype. The chain joins TRBV29-1 to TRBJ2-7; the D gene is possibly TRBD1 (7 bases). Per germline, CDR1 SQVTM and CDR2 ANQGSEA. There are 12 residues in the CDR3. V was trimmed by 7 bases and J by 5 bases, leaving 15 bases between them. The CDR3 DNA follows: TGCAGCGCCAGACAGGGCGGGGACGAGCAGTACTTC. It specifies CSARQGGDEQYF.

Remarks on this clonotype: One end of the junction is discordant with germline, which a read error may explain. This chain links TRBV7-3 with TRBJ2-5; 7 bases map to TRBD2. The CDR3 is 15 residues long. The germline V gene encodes CDR1 SGHTA and CDR2 FQGTGA. CDR3 loop: CASSLGRGRGETQHF. CDR3 DNA: TGTGCCAGCAGTTTGGGGCGCGGGAGAGGAGAGACCCAGCACTTC. The full variable domain, its missing parts supplied by reference TRBV7-3 and TRBJ2-5, is GAGVSQTPSNKVTEKGKYVELRCDPISGHTALYWYRQSLGQGPEFLIYFQGTGAADDSGLPNDRFFAVRPEGSVSTLKIQRTERGDSAVYLCASSLGRGRGETQHFGPGTRLLVL.

This clonotype was seen only once. The junction departs from the called germline gene at one end, perhaps through a read error. V usage is TRBV7-6 and J usage is TRBJ2-6; D is ambiguous. CDR3 length equals 12 residues. From germline, CDR1 is SGHVS and CDR2 FNYEAQ. The CDR3 here is CASSLDPRSEAF. CDR3 DNA sequence: TGTGCCAGCAGCTTAGACCCCCGGTCTGAAGCTTTC.

The V call is TRBV20-1, the J call TRBJ2-2; D not certain. The CDR3 length is 11 residues. Germline CDR1 is DFQATT and CDR2 is SNEGSKA (reference sequence). V lost 7 bases and J lost 7, with 10 bases in between. CDR3 bases: TGCAGTGTCCGCCGGAGCGGGGAGCTGTTTTTT. Residues: CSVRRSGELFF.

The sample holds many counts of this clonotype. The chain carries TRBV10-3 and TRBJ2-5; TRBD1 is a possible D gene (5 bases). This CDR3 is built from 17 residues. Germline lookup yields CDR1 ENHRY and CDR2 SYGVKD. Deletions cut 1 base from V and 5 bases from J, with 20 bases between. CDR3 amino acids: CAISELPGPPKGETQYF. The CDR3 region has the DNA TGTGCCATCAGTGAGTTACCTGGACCGCCAAAGGGGGAGACCCAGTACTTC.

At least ten counts were recorded for this clonotype. The V call is TRBV18, the J call TRBJ1-2, with 7 bases matching TRBD1. CDR1 and CDR2 (germline): KGHSH, LQKENI. This CDR3 contains 13 residues. Unmatched junction bases numbered 3, after V lost 2 bases and J lost 6 bases. CDR3 loop: CASSPEGADGYTF. The CDR3 region has the DNA TGTGCCAGCTCACCAGAGGGGGCTGATGGCTACACCTTC.

This clonotype appeared many times. The chain joins TRBV6-1 to TRBJ1-6; D is uncertain. V lost 2 bases and J lost 0, with 11 bases in between. Germline V gene data show CDR1 as MNHNS and CDR2 as SASEGT. This CDR3 has 17 residues. The CDR3 region is CASSELGSSSYNSPLHF. In DNA form, the CDR3 reads TGTGCCAGCAGTGAATTGGGTTCGAGCTCCTATAATTCACCCCTCCACTTT.

The chain recombines TRBV9 with TRBJ2-1; no firm D call. From germline, CDR1 is SGDLS and CDR2 YYNGEE. The V end was cut by 2 bases, the J end by 4 bases, with 13 bases between. This CDR3 has 15 amino acids. DNA of the CDR3: TGTGCCAGCAGCGTCGAGGTTAGCCAATACAATGAGCAGTTCTTC. Translated: CASSVEVSQYNEQFF.

This chain joins TRBV29-1 and TRBJ2-6; 10 bases fit TRBD1. This CDR3 has 15 residues. Germline-derived CDR1 and CDR2 are SQVTM and ANQGSEA. V shed 4 bases, J shed 2 bases, and the junction held 2 bases outside the gene matches. As DNA, the CDR3 is TGCAGCGTTGGGACAGGGGGAACTGGGGCCAACGTCCTGACTTTC. It translates to CSVGTGGTGANVLTF.